This T cell receptor beta chain comes out of a study of CD8 T cells in Susac syndrome. Looked up from germline, CDR1 is SGHVS and CDR2 is FQNEAQ. The CDR3 runs to 17 residues. V dropped 4 bases and J dropped 9; count of bases not matched to a gene: 14. It was with random hexamers that roughly 0.45 to 1 ug RNA was reverse transcribed. TCRdb re-called the immunoSEQ multiplex PCR reads with MiXCR, one entry per CDR3 protein. The table lists 170,000 or so distinct CDR3 sequences, approximately 95% of them singletons. Material: CD4+ T cells from PBMCs. This chain uses TRBV7-8 with TRBJ2-2; 10 nucleotides line up with TRBD2. This TCR derives from a human donor with Susac syndrome. The CDR3 reads CASSSPSGSSLFRELFF. The CDR3 DNA sequence: TGTGCCAGCAGCTCTCCTAGCGGGAGTTCGTTGTTTCGGGAGCTGTTTTTT.